This T cell receptor beta chain is drawn from a study of CD8+ T cells in alopecia areata (dated by TCRdb to between 2018 and 2020). Background on the whole study: Treated patients were enrolled in an open-label pilot trial of oral tofacitinib, 5 to 10 mg twice daily, for moderate-to-severe alopecia areata. Tofacitinib was administered for 6 to 18 months, and 6 months of follow-up off drug were then conducted to assess delayed response and recurrence. High-throughput TCRbeta sequencing was used to examine T cell clonal expansion in alopecia areata in both the C3H/HeJ mouse model and human patients. Human TCRbeta sequencing covered scalp tissue and sorted CD4+ and CD8+ peripheral blood T cells from patchy and totalis/universalis alopecia areata patients and healthy controls. Patients on tofacitinib were biopsied at baseline and after 4 and 24 weeks of treatment, and several of the patients also had a later scalp biopsy. Scalp clonality was compared across normal scalp (n=4), patchy alopecia areata scalp (n=8), and alopecia totalis/universalis scalp (n=8). RNA came from the PAXgene miRNA kit for fixed scalp, the miRNeasy kit for PBMCs, and the RNeasy kit for mouse skin. TCRbeta CDR3 regions were amplified by immunoSEQ multiplex PCR using 35 Vbeta forward and 13 Jbeta reverse primers.

Measured from the cysteine to the phenylalanine, the CDR3 is 15 residues long. The read is trimmed to its CDR3 DNA, 45 bases read in frame from base 1. CDR1 and CDR2 were assigned from the germline V gene (reference sequence) as GTSNPN and SVGIG. The V and J ends are trimmed by 1 base and 2 bases, leaving 12 bases between them. Comments on this clone: There is no known antigen for this receptor. It has no much larger one-base neighbor in the sample; base qualities were not kept.

The protocol used for the library was the immunoSEQ multiplex PCR assay. For TCR sequencing, RNA was extracted from every sample and reverse transcribed into cDNA to serve as template. First-strand cDNA was synthesized using SuperScript III with a 2:1 mix of oligo-dT and random hexamers. A synthetic immune receptor repertoire was used to measure amplification bias, and any remaining bias was corrected computationally. As for how the authors treated the data: After raw reads were preprocessed to remove errors, the CDR3 was defined following IMGT conventions as running from the conserved cysteine to phenylalanine. To get clonality, Shannon entropy was normalized by log2 of the number of productive unique TCRs and the result was subtracted from 1. Whether each scalp clone was CD4 or CD8 was inferred by checking scalp TCRbeta sequences against the CD4 and CD8 repertoires from sorted blood. TCRdb took over this immuneACCESS table, retaining in-frame rearrangements with V and J assigned. Such tables are incomplete; in checked studies, under half of the missing clones stem from an unresolved V gene, and the remainder is unexplained. That table is the source of V, J and clone size, and D and trimming were worked out from the DNA. Across this sample there are 110,000 to 150,000 clones, with 51% seen only once. The biggest ten clones account for approximately 1% of the sample.

Interpreted using the paper, the time point label stands for: baseline before oral tofacitinib. Lesional scalp punch biopsies and peripheral blood were collected from alopecia areata patients. PBMCs were isolated by density centrifugation and stained for CD3, CD4 and CD8, after which CD4+ and CD8+ T cells were sorted on a FACSAria. Study-wide findings and limitations: Unlike mouse skin, which is dominated by gammadelta T cells, normal human skin has resident alphabeta T cells that are also sequenced, and this complicates analysis of the scalp TCR repertoire. Shared TCR sequences between patients were less evident than in mice, which may be partly attributable to HLA diversity in the patient population. Lesional scalp, especially in alopecia totalis/universalis, showed higher clonality and more expanded CD8+ clones than normal scalp, suggesting antigenic drive.

This specimen was CD4+ T cells sorted from blood, taken at week 0. The chain links TRBV30 with TRBJ2-1, with TRBD2 as a weak D call on 5 bases. This TCR was sampled from a human donor with alopecia areata. For the CDR3, the sequence is CAWSALAGTYNEQFF. The DNA sequence is TGTGCCTGGAGTGCGCTAGCAGGTACCTACAATGAGCAGTTCTTC. With the portions outside the CDR3 filled from the reference TRBV30 and TRBJ2-1 genes, the complete variable region becomes SQTIHQWPATLVQPVGSPLSLECTVEGTSNPNLYWYRQAAGRGLQLLFYSVGIGQISSEVPQNLSASRPQDRQFILSSKKLLLSDSGFYLCAWSALAGTYNEQFFGPGTRLTVL.